The sequence of this T cell receptor beta chain was determined in a study of blood T cell repertoires in COVID-19. About the research overall: The study drew acute and convalescent COVID-19 samples from the United States, Italy and Spain. Nucleic acid was either cDNA or gDNA, and it came from T cells, B-cell-depleted T cells, or PBMCs.

V was shortened by 6 bases and J by 3 bases, with 6 bases between the two germline ends. This CDR3 spans 12 amino acids. CDR1 MNHEY and CDR2 SMNVEV come from the germline V gene (reference sequence). This clone has only one observation. Per the original methods: Amplifying reference gene primers gave estimates of nucleated cell counts. The data were produced by immunoSEQ multiplex PCR, yet TCRdb's version contains in-frame clones alone and is incomplete. V and J calls and clone size come straight from that table; D and trimming were deduced from the DNA. The profile covers roughly 200,000 clones, with roughly 80% appearing a single time and less than 15% taken by the ten largest.

The sequenced sample was peripheral blood. The sequence derives from a man between 45 and 60 years old who had recovered from COVID-19. The V call is TRBV27, the J call TRBJ2-1; D is perhaps TRBD2 (5 bases). The CDR3 sequence is CASSRDYNEQFF. The CDR3 DNA follows: TGTGCCAGCAGCCGGGACTACAATGAGCAGTTCTTC.